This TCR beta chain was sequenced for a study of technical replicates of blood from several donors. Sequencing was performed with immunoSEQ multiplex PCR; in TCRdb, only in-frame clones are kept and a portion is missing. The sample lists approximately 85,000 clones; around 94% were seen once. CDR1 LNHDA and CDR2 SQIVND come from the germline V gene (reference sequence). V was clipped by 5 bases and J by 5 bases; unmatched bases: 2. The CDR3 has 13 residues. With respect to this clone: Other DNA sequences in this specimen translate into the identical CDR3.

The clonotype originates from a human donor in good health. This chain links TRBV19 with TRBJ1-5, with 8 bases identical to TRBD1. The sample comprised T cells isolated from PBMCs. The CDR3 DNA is TGTGCCAGTAGTGGGACAGGAGATCAGCCCCAGCATTTT. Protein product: CASSGTGDQPQHF. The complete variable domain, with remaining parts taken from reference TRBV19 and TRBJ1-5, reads DGGITQSPKYLFRKEGQNVTLSCEQNLNHDAMYWYRQDPGQGLRLIYYSQIVNDFQKGDIAEGYSVSREKKESFPLTVTSAQKNPTAFYLCASSGTGDQPQHFGDGTRLSIL.